This T cell receptor beta chain appears in the sequencing data of a study of CD8 T cells in Susac syndrome. CDR1 and CDR2 (germline): MGHRA, YSYEKL. The V end was cut by 4 bases, the J end by 6 bases, with 25 bases between. CDR3 size: 18 residues. Sequencing of TCR beta was carried out in blood CD8+ and CD4+ T cells. Random-hexamer reverse transcription was applied to about 0.5 to 1 ug RNA. In TCRdb, the immunoSEQ multiplex PCR reads were re-called with MiXCR into one record per CDR3 protein. The sample lists about 150,000 distinct CDR3 sequences; 90% to 95% were seen once. Input material: CD8+ T cells from PBMCs. The chain combines TRBV4-1 with TRBJ2-1; perhaps TRBD2 as D (7 bases). This TCR came from a human donor with multiple sclerosis. The CDR3, as DNA: TGCGCCAGCAGCCGCGCTGTTACGGGGGGCCGAATAGTCAATGAGCAGTTCTTC. Translated: CASSRAVTGGRIVNEQFF.